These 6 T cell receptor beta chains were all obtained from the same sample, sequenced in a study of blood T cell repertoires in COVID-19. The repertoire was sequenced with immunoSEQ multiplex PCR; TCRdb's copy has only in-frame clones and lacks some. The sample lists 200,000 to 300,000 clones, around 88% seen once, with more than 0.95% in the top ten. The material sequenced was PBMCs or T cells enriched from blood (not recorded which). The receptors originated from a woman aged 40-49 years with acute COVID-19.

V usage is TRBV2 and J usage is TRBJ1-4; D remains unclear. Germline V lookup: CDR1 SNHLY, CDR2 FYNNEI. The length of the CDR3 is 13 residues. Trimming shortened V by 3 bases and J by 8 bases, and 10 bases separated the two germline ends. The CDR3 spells CASSEQADEKLFF. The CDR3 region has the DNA TGTGCCAGCAGTGAGCAGGCTGACGAAAAACTGTTTTTT.

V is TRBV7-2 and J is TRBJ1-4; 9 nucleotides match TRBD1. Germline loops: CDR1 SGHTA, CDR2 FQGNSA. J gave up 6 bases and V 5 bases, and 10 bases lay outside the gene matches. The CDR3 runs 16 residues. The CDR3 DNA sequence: TGTGCCAGCAGCCTAAACAGACAGGGGGGGCATGAAAAACTGTTTTTT. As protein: CASSLNRQGGHEKLFF. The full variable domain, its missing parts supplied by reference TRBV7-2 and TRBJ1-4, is GAGVSQSPSNKVTEKGKDVELRCDPISGHTALYWYRQSLGQGLEFLIYFQGNSAPDKSGLPSDRFSAERTGGSVSTLTIQRTQQEDSAVYLCASSLNRQGGHEKLFFGSGTQLSVL.

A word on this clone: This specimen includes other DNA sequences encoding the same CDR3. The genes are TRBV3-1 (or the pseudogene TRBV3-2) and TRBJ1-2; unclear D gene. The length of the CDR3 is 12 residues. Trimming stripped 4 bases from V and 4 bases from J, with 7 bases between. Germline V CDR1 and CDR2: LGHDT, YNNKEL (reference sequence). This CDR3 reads CASSPGGYGYTF. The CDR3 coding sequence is TGTGCCAGCAGCCCGGGAGGCTATGGCTACACCTTC.

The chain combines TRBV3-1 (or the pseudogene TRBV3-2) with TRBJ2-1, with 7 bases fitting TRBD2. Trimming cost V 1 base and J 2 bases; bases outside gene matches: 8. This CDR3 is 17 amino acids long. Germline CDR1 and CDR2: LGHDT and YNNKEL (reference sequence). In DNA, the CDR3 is TGTGCCAGCAGCCAAGTGTTAAGAAGCGGGACCTACAATGAGCAGTTCTTC. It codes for CASSQVLRSGTYNEQFF.

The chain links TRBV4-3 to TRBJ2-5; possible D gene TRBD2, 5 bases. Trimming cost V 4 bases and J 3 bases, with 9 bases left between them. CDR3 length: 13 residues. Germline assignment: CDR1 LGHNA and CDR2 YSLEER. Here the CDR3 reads CASSLTSKETQYF. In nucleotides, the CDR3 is TGCGCCAGCAGCCTTACTAGTAAAGAGACCCAGTACTTC.

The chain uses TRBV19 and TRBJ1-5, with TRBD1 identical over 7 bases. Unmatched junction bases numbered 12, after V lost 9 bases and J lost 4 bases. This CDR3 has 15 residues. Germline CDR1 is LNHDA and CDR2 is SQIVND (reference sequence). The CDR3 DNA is TGTGCCAGCGAAACTTACAGGGGTGCGAATCAGCCCCAGCATTTT. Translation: CASETYRGANQPQHF.